The rows below give T cell receptor beta chains drawn from one sample of a study of identical twins. TCRdb independently ran MiXCR on the 5' RACE reads; one entry per CDR3 protein. The table shows roughly 720,000 distinct CDR3 sequences, with about 18% occurring only once. The same sample was also studied in work on T cells expressing NK-cell markers.

Sequencing input: PBMCs. These receptors all stem from a woman under 30 in good health. Each CDR3 is given with its conserved first and last residue. D genes are given only for firm matches. Not every row has a clone size; where given, it reads once, few, many or a size class.

>.|TRBV3-1|TRBJ2-1|TRBD2
CASNQAATSGMREQFF
TGTGCCAGCAACCAAGCGGCGACTAGCGGGATGCGTGAGCAGTTCTTC
>.|TRBV5-1|TRBJ2-7|.
CASTRTGGEYEQYF
TGCGCCAGCACCCGGACAGGAGGGGAGTACGAGCAGTACTTC
>.|TRBV20-1|TRBJ2-7|TRBD2
CSASVAGGRYEQYF
TGCAGTGCTAGTGTAGCGGGAGGGCGTTACGAGCAGTACTTC
>.|TRBV5-1|TRBJ2-7|TRBD2
CASSYPLPGGDEQYF
TGCGCCAGCAGCTATCCTCTCCCGGGAGGAGACGAGCAGTACTTC
>.|TRBV6-2/TRBV6-3|TRBJ2-1|.
CASSFADSYNEQFF
TGTGCCAGCAGTTTTGCGGATTCCTACAATGAGCAGTTCTTC
>few|TRBV20-1|TRBJ2-7|.
CSARGGSSGTYEQYF
TGCAGTGCTAGAGGAGGTTCATCCGGGACCTACGAGCAGTACTTC
>many|TRBV24-1|TRBJ2-1|TRBD2
CATSDASGGDYNEQFF
TGTGCCACCAGTGATGCTAGCGGGGGGGATTACAATGAGCAGTTCTTC
>few|TRBV6-5|TRBJ2-7|TRBD2
CASSYVNSERETYEQYF
TGTGCCAGCAGTTACGTTAACTCTGAGCGGGAGACCTACGAGCAGTACTTC
>few|TRBV6-5|TRBJ1-2|.
CASSYSDLSDYGYTF
TGTGCCAGCAGTTACTCGGACCTTTCGGATTATGGCTACACCTTC
>few|TRBV5-1|TRBJ2-1|.
CASKGGDLSYNEQFF
TGCGCCAGCAAAGGCGGGGACCTCTCCTACAATGAGCAGTTCTTC
>.|TRBV6-5|TRBJ2-7|TRBD1
CASSYGGTGYEQYF
TGTGCCAGCAGTTACGGAGGGACAGGCTACGAGCAGTACTTC
>.|TRBV12-3/TRBV12-4|TRBJ2-5|.
CASSRPDLQTQYF
TGTGCCAGCAGCAGGCCGGACTTGCAGACCCAGTACTTC
>.|TRBV15|TRBJ2-7|.
CATSRDYQGGYEQYF
TGTGCCACCAGCAGAGATTATCAGGGGGGCTACGAGCAGTACTTC
>.|TRBV12-3/TRBV12-4|TRBJ1-3|TRBD1
CASSHDRAGRNTIYF
TGTGCCAGCAGTCATGACAGGGCTGGGAGAAACACCATATATTTT
>.|TRBV6-1|TRBJ2-2|.
CASSRTFLNTGELFF
TGTGCCAGCAGTCGGACATTTTTAAACACCGGGGAGCTGTTTTTT
>few|TRBV7-6|TRBJ2-7|TRBD1
CASSQLTGGLLYEQYF
TGTGCCAGCAGCCAATTGACAGGGGGTCTTCTTTACGAGCAGTACTTC
>few|TRBV18|TRBJ1-2|.
CASSPAQASNYGYTF
TGTGCCAGCTCACCCGCACAGGCCTCTAACTATGGCTACACCTTC
>many|TRBV15|TRBJ2-5|.
CATSRDRGETQYF
TGTGCCACCAGCAGAGATCGTGGAGAGACCCAGTACTTC
>.|TRBV7-2|TRBJ1-2|.
CASSLAEAGYGYTF
TGTGCCAGCAGCTTAGCGGAGGCGGGGTATGGCTACACCTTC
>many|TRBV12-3/TRBV12-4|TRBJ1-4|.
CASSFGGRQNEKLFF
TGTGCCAGCAGTTTTGGGGGCAGGCAAAATGAAAAACTGTTTTTT
>.|TRBV20-1|TRBJ2-1|TRBD2
CSSPGLAGERVHEQFF
TGCAGTTCTCCGGGACTAGCGGGGGAGCGGGTCCATGAGCAGTTCTTC
>.|TRBV10-3|TRBJ1-1|TRBD1
CAISLNRGANTEAFF
TGTGCCATCAGTTTAAACAGGGGAGCGAACACTGAAGCTTTCTTT
>.|TRBV7-2|TRBJ2-1|TRBD1
CASSSGTGRQGEQFF
TGTGCCAGCAGCTCCGGGACAGGGAGGCAGGGTGAGCAGTTCTTC